The 27 T cell receptor beta chains below were found in one sample sequenced in a study of blood T cell repertoires in COVID-19. Clones were read by immunoSEQ multiplex PCR, and TCRdb kept only the in-frame ones, dropping some. Of under 150,000 clones listed, about 85% were seen once; the top ten hold approximately 3.6%. Material for sequencing was peripheral blood. The receptors derive from a man in his forties with acute or convalescent COVID-19.

The chain couples TRBV2 to TRBJ1-1; D call uncertain. With 3 bases removed from V and 8 bases from J, the gap between germline ends came to 16 bases. In germline, CDR1 is SNHLY, CDR2 FYNNEI. This CDR3 spans 14 amino acids. CDR3 protein: CASSENQLGIEAFF. The CDR3 nucleotides are TGTGCCAGCAGTGAGAATCAGCTGGGCATCGAAGCTTTCTTT.

V gene TRBV2 combines with J gene TRBJ2-2, with 7 bases identical to TRBD2. Germline CDR1 is SNHLY and CDR2 is FYNNEI. V lost 5 bases to trimming and J lost 4 bases; unmatched junction nucleotides: 7. This CDR3 spans 15 amino acids. The CDR3 nucleotides are TGTGCCAGCAGTCCCTCCCGGGGGGTCACCGGGGAGCTGTTTTTT. This codes for CASSPSRGVTGELFF.

This chain connects TRBV29-1 to TRBJ1-1; TRBD1 agrees at 7 bases. The CDR3 has 15 amino acids. The J segment lost 3 bases and the V segment lost 4 bases, leaving 11 bases of the junction unmatched. Germline V CDR1 and CDR2: SQVTM, ANQGSEA. The CDR3 loop is CSVVLDRVRYTEAFF. CDR3 nucleotide sequence: TGCAGCGTTGTACTCGACAGGGTGAGGTACACTGAAGCTTTCTTT.

The V and J genes are TRBV11-2 and TRBJ2-3, with 15 bases fitting TRBD2. V was clipped by 4 bases and J by 6 bases; unmatched bases: 8. Germline assignment: CDR1 SGHAT and CDR2 FQNNGV. The CDR3 covers 17 residues. CDR3 nucleotide sequence: TGTGCCAGCAGCTCTTTAGGACTAGCGGGGGGGCCCGATACGCAGTATTTT. Encoded protein: CASSSLGLAGGPDTQYF.

V usage is TRBV11-2 and J usage is TRBJ2-1, with D perhaps matching TRBD2 (5 bases). Germline V gene lookup returns CDR1 SGHAT and CDR2 FQNNGV. The CDR3 spans 17 residues. V was shortened by 5 bases and J by 4 bases, with 21 bases between the two germline ends. The CDR3 DNA is TGTGCCAGCAGCCAACACACCCTAGCACCCGGGTACAATGAGCAGTTCTTC. As protein: CASSQHTLAPGYNEQFF.

The J gene is TRBJ1-1, the V gene TRBV29-1, with a possible D match to TRBD1 (6 bases). The V end lost 2 bases, the J end lost 4 bases, and 14 bases lay between the germline ends. Germline V gene lookup returns CDR1 SQVTM and CDR2 ANQGSEA. The CDR3 length is 14 residues. The CDR3 coding sequence is TGCAGCGTTGAAAAACAGGGCAGGGGCACTGAAGCTTTCTTT. It translates to CSVEKQGRGTEAFF.

The chain recombines TRBV3-1 (or the pseudogene TRBV3-2) with TRBJ2-3; 10 nucleotides line up with TRBD1. Per the germline V gene, CDR1 is LGHDT and CDR2 is YNNKEL (reference sequence). This CDR3 has 17 residues. The ends lost 4 bases at V and 5 bases at J; junction bases unmatched: 12. CDR3 coding DNA: TGTGCCAGCAGCCTTACCCTGACAGGGGGCGCCGGAGATACGCAGTATTTT. As protein: CASSLTLTGGAGDTQYF.

This clone was seen once. This sequence joins TRBV2 and TRBJ1-1; 9 bases agree with TRBD1. Per germline, CDR1 SNHLY and CDR2 FYNNEI. The CDR3 totals 17 residues. Germline trimming cut 7 bases from V and 5 bases from J; bases unmatched to any gene: 17. CDR3 DNA sequence: TGTGCCAGCACCGGAGCCGGGACAGGGATACTGAGGACTGAAGCTTTCTTT. This sequence encodes CASTGAGTGILRTEAFF.

The chain carries TRBV6-6 and TRBJ2-7, with a tentative D call TRBD1 (7 bases). Germline V gives CDR1 MNHNY, CDR2 SVGAGI (reference sequence). The CDR3 totals 16 residues. Trimming took off 4 bases at V and 0 bases at J, with 16 bases between the two ends. The CDR3 bases are TGTGCCAGCAGTTCGTTCAGGGGGGCAAGCTCCTACGAGCAGTACTTC. Protein sequence: CASSSFRGASSYEQYF.

The V gene is TRBV30, the J gene TRBJ2-5, with a possible D match to TRBD1 (6 bases). The CDR3 runs 14 residues. Germline V gene sequence: CDR1 GTSNPN, CDR2 SVGIG (reference sequence). The V and J ends lost 0 bases and 11 bases respectively, with 19 bases between them. Here the CDR3 reads CAWSVPYRGTSQYF. CDR3 nucleotide sequence: TGTGCCTGGAGTGTACCATATAGGGGGACAAGTCAGTACTTC.

This chain links TRBV2 with TRBJ2-2; 10 bases fit TRBD2. CDR3 length: 17 residues. V gave up 3 bases and J gave up 2 bases; unmatched junction bases: 6. Germline loops: CDR1 SNHLY, CDR2 FYNNEI. The CDR3 DNA sequence: TGTGCCAGCAGTGACACCGGACTAGCGGCAAACACCGGGGAGCTGTTTTTT. Encoded protein: CASSDTGLAANTGELFF.

V and J are TRBV3-1 (or the pseudogene TRBV3-2) and TRBJ2-1; TRBD2 matches 15 bases. Germline V lookup: CDR1 LGHDT, CDR2 YNNKEL (reference sequence). With V trimmed by 2 bases and J by 6 bases, 5 bases remained unmatched. The CDR3 contains 17 residues. Written as DNA, the CDR3 is TGTGCCAGCAGCCAAAGCCTGGGACTAGCGGGGGGCAATGAGCAGTTCTTC. Translating it yields CASSQSLGLAGGNEQFF.

This clone has only a few counts. The chain combines TRBV6-7 with TRBJ1-5; 7 bases map to TRBD1. TRBV6-7 belongs to the ORF category, with a function that is uncertain. After removal of 0 bases from V and 3 bases from J, the junction contained 17 bases not matched to a gene. This CDR3 region has 20 residues. CDR3 DNA sequence: TGTGCCAGCAGTTACTCTAAAACAGGGGACAGTAACAATAACAATCAGCCCCAGCATTTT. Its protein is CASSYSKTGDSNNNNQPQHF.

This chain connects TRBV5-1 to TRBJ2-1, with 9 bases lining up with TRBD2. Germline V gives CDR1 SGHRS, CDR2 YFSETQ. Germline trimming cut 6 bases from V and 4 bases from J; bases unmatched to any gene: 14. CDR3 size: 17 residues. The CDR3 spells CASMEGSGGVVYNEQFF. The CDR3 nucleotides read TGCGCCAGCATGGAAGGTAGCGGGGGAGTAGTATACAATGAGCAGTTCTTC.

The chain employs TRBV30 and TRBJ2-5, with TRBD1 matching over 9 bases. The CDR3 totals 14 residues. After removal of 5 bases from V and 5 bases from J, the junction contained 9 bases not matched to a gene. The germline CDR1 and CDR2 sequences are GTSNPN and SVGIG (reference sequence). For the CDR3, the DNA is TGTGCCTGGGGACAGGGGATCGTTGGGGAGACCCAGTACTTC. It specifies CAWGQGIVGETQYF.

V usage is TRBV14 and J usage is TRBJ1-4; D might be TRBD1 (6 bases). V lost 4 bases and J 14 bases, leaving 20 bases between the germline ends. Germline CDR1 reads SGHDN; CDR2 reads FVKESK. The CDR3 contains 14 residues. CDR3 DNA sequence: TGTGCCAGCAGCCCCCGGGACACCCCGACGGGGCTGTTTTTT. Translation: CASSPRDTPTGLFF. Full variable domain (remainder filled in from reference TRBV14 and TRBJ1-4): EAGVTQFPSHSVIEKGQTVTLRCDPISGHDNLYWYRRVMGKEIKFLLHFVKESKQDESGMPNNRFLAERTGGTYSTLKVQPAELEDSGVYFCASSPRDTPTGLFFGSGTQLSVL.

This clone appeared once. The chain couples TRBV19 to TRBJ2-1; perhaps TRBD1 as D (5 bases). Trimming took 1 base from V and 3 from J, leaving 10 bases between them. The V gene's germline CDR1 is LNHDA and CDR2 SQIVND (reference sequence). The CDR3 extends over 15 amino acids. Here the CDR3 reads CASSIAGPGYNEQFF. The CDR3 region has the DNA TGTGCCAGTAGTATAGCAGGGCCAGGCTACAATGAGCAGTTCTTC.

V usage is TRBV6-2 or TRBV6-3 and J usage is TRBJ2-5; a possible D gene is TRBD1 (6 bases). The V end was cut by 6 bases, the J end by 4 bases, with 15 bases between. The CDR3 is made up of 14 amino acids. Germline values: CDR1 MNHEY, CDR2 SVGEGT. CDR3 in DNA: TGTGCCAGCAGCCGCAGGGGAATTTTAGAGACCCAGTACTTC. Its translation is CASSRRGILETQYF.

This clone was counted only a few times. The chain employs TRBV6-2 or TRBV6-3 and TRBJ2-7; maybe TRBD2 (6 bases). Trimming cost V 5 bases and J 0 bases, with 11 bases left between them. This CDR3 is 14 amino acids long. Per germline, CDR1 MNHEY and CDR2 SVGEGT. The DNA of the CDR3 is TGTGCCAGCAGTCACGGAGGGGCCTCCTACGAGCAGTACTTC. It encodes CASSHGGASYEQYF.

This chain connects TRBV6-2 or TRBV6-3 to TRBJ2-2, with D perhaps matching TRBD1 (5 bases). Germline CDR1 and CDR2: MNHEY and SVGEGT. The CDR3 is 17 residues long. Trimming took off 2 bases at V and 5 bases at J, with 18 bases between the two ends. In DNA form, the CDR3 reads TGTGCCAGCAGTTACGTGACAGCCCACGATGGAACCGGGGAGCTGTTTTTT. Protein product: CASSYVTAHDGTGELFF.

This clone appeared a few times. The chain employs TRBV5-6 and TRBJ1-2; 7 nucleotides line up with TRBD1. Germline CDR1 reads SGHDT; CDR2 reads YYEEEE. The V and J ends lost 4 bases and 4 bases, in that order; junction bases with no gene match: 4. The CDR3 sequence is 13 residues long. The CDR3 here is CASSGTVVYGYTF. The CDR3 DNA sequence: TGTGCCAGCAGCGGGACAGTCGTCTATGGCTACACCTTC.

The chain joins TRBV24-1 to TRBJ2-1; the D gene is possibly TRBD2 (5 bases). The CDR3 is 18 amino acids. Germline-derived CDR1 and CDR2 are KGHDR and SFDVKD. V dropped 4 bases and J dropped 0 bases, with 18 bases sitting between them. The CDR3 spells CATSDPTIDGSSYNEQFF. DNA of the CDR3: TGTGCCACCAGTGACCCTACCATTGATGGGAGCTCCTACAATGAGCAGTTCTTC.

The chain uses TRBV2 and TRBJ2-7; D is possibly TRBD1 (5 bases). CDR1 is SNHLY and CDR2 is FYNNEI in the germline V gene. The CDR3 contains 14 residues. Trimming shortened V by 8 bases and J by 0 bases, and 14 bases separated the two germline ends. The CDR3 sequence: CASRQGRSSYEQYF. DNA of the CDR3: TGTGCCAGCCGGCAGGGCAGAAGCTCCTACGAGCAGTACTTC.

This clone came up a few times. The chain has TRBV9 and TRBJ1-4, with 9 bases fitting TRBD1. The V segment lost 3 bases and the J segment 5 bases; nucleotides outside the gene matches: 5. Germline loops: CDR1 SGDLS, CDR2 YYNGEE. This CDR3 has 15 amino acids. The CDR3 spells CASSAYGTGNEKLFF. As DNA, the CDR3 is TGTGCCAGCAGCGCCTATGGGACAGGGAATGAAAAACTGTTTTTT.

Of note for this clone: The junction and the germline gene differ at one end; a read error may be behind it. The genes are TRBV7-2 and TRBJ2-1; 8 nucleotides agree with TRBD2. CDR3 length equals 14 residues. Germline CDR1 and CDR2: SGHTA and FQGNSA. The CDR3 sequence is CASSLAGSYNEQFF. In nucleotides, the CDR3 is TGTGCCAGCAGCCTAGCGGGCAGCTACAATGAGCAGTTCTTC.

This clone has a handful of counts. V usage is TRBV7-3 and J usage is TRBJ2-2; D unresolved. Trimming shortened V by 0 bases and J by 5 bases, and 7 bases separated the two germline ends. The CDR3 totals 14 residues. Per the germline V gene, CDR1 is SGHTA and CDR2 is FQGTGA. The CDR3 loop reads CASSLTLFTGELFF. The CDR3 nucleotides are TGTGCCAGCAGCTTAACCTTATTTACCGGGGAGCTGTTTTTT.

This chain connects TRBV16 to TRBJ2-3, with 8 bases matching TRBD1. J was trimmed by 3 bases and V by 4 bases; bases with no gene match: 6. The CDR3 is 15 residues long. Germline CDR1 KGHSY, CDR2 FQNENV. DNA of the CDR3: TGTGCCAGCAGCCCTATGGACAGGGTGACAGATACGCAGTATTTT. This codes for CASSPMDRVTDTQYF.